Below are 23 T cell receptor beta chains sequenced from a single sample in a study of T cell responses to AZD1222 COVID-19 vaccine. Sequencing used immunoSEQ multiplex PCR; TCRdb keeps in-frame clones, though not all of them. This table has some 110,000 clones, about 94% appearing once. Source: peripheral blood, taken on day 0 of AZD1222 vaccination. The receptors were gathered from an adult in good health.

This sequence joins TRBV19 and TRBJ2-1; 7 bases map to TRBD1. V lost 3 bases, J lost 10 bases, and 6 bases stayed unmatched. Germline V CDR1 and CDR2: LNHDA, SQIVND (reference sequence). CDR3 size: 13 residues. This chain's CDR3 is CASSISDRAEQFF. CDR3 bases: TGTGCCAGTAGTATCTCCGACAGGGCGGAGCAGTTCTTC.

The rearrangement joins TRBV12-3 or TRBV12-4 to TRBJ2-4, with D perhaps TRBD2 (5 bases). V dropped 5 bases and J dropped 7 bases, with 12 bases sitting between them. The CDR3 has 13 residues. CDR3 residues: CASSPLRTNIQYF. The CDR3 DNA sequence: TGTGCCAGCAGTCCCTTAAGGACTAACATTCAGTACTTC.

This clone has just a few counts. V and J are TRBV6-2 or TRBV6-3 and TRBJ2-3; tentatively, D is TRBD1 or TRBD2 (5 bases each). The germline V and J ends were trimmed by 4 bases and 0 bases, with 11 bases remaining between them. CDR1 is MNHEY and CDR2 is SVGEGT in the germline V gene. The CDR3 runs to 15 residues. The CDR3 reads CASSSGTASTDTQYF. CDR3 nucleotides: TGTGCCAGCAGTTCCGGGACCGCTAGCACAGATACGCAGTATTTT.

CDR3 bases: TGTGCCAGCAGCTTTTATATAGGACAGGGCCTTAATGAAAAACTGTTTTTT. It is translated as CASSFYIGQGLNEKLFF. This sequence joins TRBV11-2 and TRBJ1-4; the match to TRBD1 covers 8 bases. Germline-derived CDR1 and CDR2 are SGHAT and FQNNGV. The J segment lost 4 bases and the V segment lost 3 bases, leaving 10 bases of the junction unmatched. CDR3 length: 17 residues.

This chain connects TRBV6-1 to TRBJ2-7, with D possibly being TRBD2 (6 bases). The CDR3 is 15 amino acids. V shed 1 base and J shed 4 bases, with 14 bases lying between them. Per germline, CDR1 MNHNS and CDR2 SASEGT. The chain's CDR3 is CASSEEGSGGYEQYF. The CDR3 coding sequence is TGTGCCAGCAGTGAAGAGGGTAGCGGTGGTTACGAGCAGTACTTC.

The J gene is TRBJ2-7, the V gene TRBV7-2, with D unclear. Trimming cost V 3 bases and J 5 bases, with 11 bases left between them. Germline-derived CDR1 and CDR2 are SGHTA and FQGNSA. This CDR3 spans 13 amino acids. The CDR3 loop reads CASSLYQLDEQYF. The CDR3 DNA is TGTGCCAGCAGCTTGTATCAGCTGGACGAGCAGTACTTC.

The V call is TRBV27, the J call TRBJ1-1; D remains unclear. V lost 5 bases and J 5 bases, leaving 18 bases between the germline ends. Germline V gene sequence: CDR1 MNHEY, CDR2 SMNVEV (reference sequence). The CDR3 loop spans 15 amino acids. The CDR3 spells CASSPAARTFTEAFF. CDR3 coding DNA: TGTGCCAGCAGTCCCGCCGCCAGGACGTTTACTGAAGCTTTCTTT.

The J gene is TRBJ1-2, the V gene TRBV13; D not certain. Germline assignment: CDR1 PRHDT and CDR2 FYEKMQ (reference sequence). This CDR3 contains 14 residues. Between the trimmed V and J ends, which lost 5 bases and 8 bases, there was a span of 18 bases. CDR3 nucleotides: TGTGCCAGCAGCCCCGAAGGTGGACCGCACGGCTACACCTTC. Its protein is CASSPEGGPHGYTF.

This rearrangement joins TRBV5-4 to TRBJ2-7; D not resolved. Trimming took off 5 bases at V and 0 bases at J, with 9 bases between the two ends. The length of the CDR3 is 13 residues. Per the germline V gene, CDR1 is SGHNT and CDR2 is YYREEE (reference sequence). The CDR3 protein is CASSGRNSYEQYF. The CDR3 DNA sequence: TGTGCCAGCAGTGGGCGGAACTCCTACGAGCAGTACTTC.

This chain joins TRBV9 and TRBJ1-4; 7 bases fit TRBD1. V gave up 0 bases and J gave up 7 bases; unmatched junction bases: 3. CDR1 is SGDLS and CDR2 is YYNGEE in the germline V gene. This CDR3 has 14 residues. The DNA for the CDR3 is TGTGCCAGCAGCGTAGGAGGGGGCTTTGAAAAACTGTTTTTT. As protein: CASSVGGGFEKLFF.

J is TRBJ2-7 and V is TRBV6-5, with TRBD1 matching 8 bases. The CDR3 is made up of 15 amino acids. The germline V gene encodes CDR1 MNHEY and CDR2 SVGAGI. The V segment lost 4 bases and the J segment 4 bases; nucleotides outside the gene matches: 9. The CDR3 DNA reads TGTGCCAGCAGTTTTTCCCGGACAGGGAAATACGAGCAGTACTTC. This encodes CASSFSRTGKYEQYF.

This chain links TRBV9 with TRBJ1-6; D is undetermined. Per germline, CDR1 SGDLS and CDR2 YYNGEE. Trimming took off 0 bases at V and 7 bases at J, with 11 bases between the two ends. This CDR3 contains 15 residues. Here the CDR3 DNA reads TGTGCCAGCAGCGTAGGGTTATCGTTAAATTCACCCCTCCACTTT. Translating gives CASSVGLSLNSPLHF.

The chain carries TRBV7-2 and TRBJ2-1, with 7 nucleotides matching TRBD2. The junction had 8 bases not matched to a gene; V was cut back by 4 bases and J by 2 bases. CDR1 is SGHTA, CDR2 FQGNSA, per germline. The CDR3 has 16 amino acids. In DNA, the CDR3 is TGTGCCAGCAGCTCCCGCGGCGGGAGCGCCTACAATGAGCAGTTCTTC. It yields the protein CASSSRGGSAYNEQFF. Filled out from reference TRBV7-2 and TRBJ2-1, the complete variable domain reads GAGVSQSPSNKVTEKGKDVELRCDPISGHTALYWYRQSLGQGLEFLIYFQGNSAPDKSGLPSDRFSAERTGGSVSTLTIQRTQQEDSAVYLCASSSRGGSAYNEQFFGPGTRLTVL.

The chain couples TRBV6-2 or TRBV6-3 to TRBJ2-3; D may be TRBD2 (6 bases). CDR1 MNHEY and CDR2 SVGEGT come from the germline V gene. The CDR3 sequence is 17 residues long. Trimming stripped 2 bases from V and 4 bases from J, with 19 bases between. The CDR3 spells CASSYPSGSGDSDTQYF. Written as DNA, the CDR3 is TGTGCCAGCAGTTACCCCTCGGGTAGCGGAGACTCAGATACGCAGTATTTT.

The gene calls are TRBV6-1 and TRBJ1-3; TRBD1 aligns across 7 bases. The CDR3 is 18 residues long. With 0 bases clipped from V and 2 bases from J, the junction kept 10 bases outside the gene matches. Germline V lookup: CDR1 MNHNS, CDR2 SASEGT. Written as DNA, the CDR3 is TGTGCCAGCAGTGAAGCGCCGCTTGACAGGGCAACTGGAAACACCATATATTTT. Translated, it gives CASSEAPLDRATGNTIYF.

This sequence joins TRBV5-1 and TRBJ2-1, with TRBD1 identical over 11 bases. V lost 4 bases to trimming and J lost 8 bases; unmatched junction nucleotides: 11. The CDR3 runs to 16 residues. The germline gives CDR1 SGHRS, CDR2 YFSETQ. The CDR3 sequence: CASSRTGGVDRDEQFF. CDR3 nucleotides: TGCGCCAGCAGCAGGACAGGGGGCGTTGATAGGGATGAGCAGTTCTTC.

The chain recombines TRBV11-3 with TRBJ2-5; no reliable D call. Trimming took 4 bases from V and 5 from J, leaving 14 bases between them. The germline CDR1 and CDR2 sequences are SGHNT and YENEEA. CDR3 length: 14 residues. The CDR3 region has the DNA TGTGCCAGCAGCTCCTCAGGTTTTTCGGAGACCCAGTACTTC. Protein product: CASSSSGFSETQYF.

CDR3 loop: CASSLESGRADTQYF. CDR3 coding DNA: TGTGCCAGCAGCTTGGAGAGCGGGAGGGCAGATACGCAGTATTTT. The chain joins TRBV5-4 to TRBJ2-3; 10 bases align to TRBD2. The trim removed 0 bases at V and 4 bases at J, leaving 2 bases unmatched. CDR1 and CDR2 from the germline V gene are SGHNT and YYREEE (reference sequence). The CDR3 has 15 amino acids.

This chain joins TRBV30 and TRBJ1-1, with D maybe TRBD1 (6 bases). Germline CDR1 and CDR2: GTSNPN and SVGIG (reference sequence). Trimming removed 4 bases at V and 0 bases at J, with 12 bases between. There are 14 residues in the CDR3. This CDR3 reads CAWTRTALNTEAFF. CDR3 nucleotides: TGTGCCTGGACCCGGACAGCCTTGAACACTGAAGCTTTCTTT.

The J gene is TRBJ2-5, the V gene TRBV5-6, with 7 nucleotides matching TRBD1. This CDR3 has 18 amino acids. V gave up 0 bases and J gave up 0 bases; unmatched junction bases: 11. Per the germline V gene, CDR1 is SGHDT and CDR2 is YYEEEE. The CDR3 bases are TGTGCCAGCAGCTTGGGAGGGGGCCTTTACTACTACCAAGAGACCCAGTACTTC. Translating it yields CASSLGGGLYYYQETQYF. Full variable domain (missing parts from reference TRBV5-6 and TRBJ2-5): DAGVTQSPTHLIKTRGQQVTLRCSPKSGHDTVSWYQQALGQGPQFIFQYYEEEERQRGNFPDRFSGHQFPNYSSELNVNALLLGDSALYLCASSLGGGLYYYQETQYFGPGTRLLVL.

This sequence joins TRBV18 and TRBJ1-3; no clear D gene. Trimming removed 2 bases from V and 1 base from J, with 6 bases in between. Germline lookup yields CDR1 KGHSH and CDR2 LQKENI. This CDR3 spans 14 amino acids. The CDR3 DNA reads TGTGCCAGCTCACCAGGGATTTCTGGAAACACCATATATTTT. It yields the protein CASSPGISGNTIYF.

The chain recombines TRBV11-3 with TRBJ1-4; D is perhaps TRBD1 (5 bases). Germline CDR1 is SGHNT and CDR2 is YENEEA. V was cut by 8 bases and J by 7 bases, with 14 bases left in between. The CDR3 is 13 residues long. CDR3 residues: CASGGGIGEKLFF. CDR3 nucleotide sequence: TGTGCCAGCGGTGGGGGAATTGGTGAAAAACTGTTTTTT.

The chain employs TRBV9 and TRBJ2-4; TRBD1 or TRBD2 may be the D gene (5 bases each). V was clipped by 3 bases and J by 0 bases, with 10 bases between them. The CDR3 runs to 15 residues. The germline V gene encodes CDR1 SGDLS and CDR2 YYNGEE. CDR3 residues: CASSAGPLAKNIQYF. DNA of the CDR3: TGTGCCAGCAGCGCGGGACCCCTAGCCAAAAACATTCAGTACTTC.